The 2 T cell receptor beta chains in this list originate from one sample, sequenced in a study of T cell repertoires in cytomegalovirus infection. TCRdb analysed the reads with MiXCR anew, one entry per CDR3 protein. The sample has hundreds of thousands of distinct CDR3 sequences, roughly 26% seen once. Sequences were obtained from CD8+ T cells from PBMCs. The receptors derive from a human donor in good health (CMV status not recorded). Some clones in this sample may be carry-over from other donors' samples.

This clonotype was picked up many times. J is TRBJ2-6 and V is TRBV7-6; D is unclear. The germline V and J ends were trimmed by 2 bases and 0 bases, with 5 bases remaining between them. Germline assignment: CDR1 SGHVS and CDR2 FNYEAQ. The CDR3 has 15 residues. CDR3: CASSLLDSGANVLTF. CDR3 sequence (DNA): TGTGCCAGCAGCTTATTAGACTCTGGGGCCAACGTCCTGACTTTC.

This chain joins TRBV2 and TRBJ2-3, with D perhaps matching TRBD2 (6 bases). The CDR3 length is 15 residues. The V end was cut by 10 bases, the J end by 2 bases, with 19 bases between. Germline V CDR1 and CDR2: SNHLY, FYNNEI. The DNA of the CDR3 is TGTGCCACGCGGGCTTTTGCGGGGTCCACAGATACGCAGTATTTT. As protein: CATRAFAGSTDTQYF. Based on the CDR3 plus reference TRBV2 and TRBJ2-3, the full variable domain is EPEVTQTPSHQVTQMGQEVILRCVPISNHLYFYWYRQILGQKVEFLVSFYNNEISEKSEIFDDQFSVERPDGSNFTLKIRSTKLEDSAMYFCATRAFAGSTDTQYFGPGTRLTVL.